Listed below are T cell receptor beta chains from one sample, sequenced in a study of T cell responses to AZD1222 COVID-19 vaccine. Assay: immunoSEQ multiplex PCR; the TCRdb copy retains only in-frame clones and omits some. The sample has 100,000 to 150,000 clones; just under 95% are singletons. Sequences were derived from peripheral blood, sampled 28 days after the second AZD1222 dose. These receptors all come from an adult who received the AZD1222 COVID-19 vaccine. Each CDR3 is given with its conserved first and last residue. The order of the fields is CDR3 protein, CDR3 DNA, V gene, clone size, D gene, J gene. D genes are given only for firm matches. Clone size, where shown, is once, few, many, or a class for clones that have expanded.

CASSQDQGSSTNEKLFF TGCGCCAGCAGCCAAGATCAGGGATCAAGCACTAATGAAAAACTGTTTTTT TRBV4-1 NA NA TRBJ1-4
CASSLSGETQYF TGTGCCAGCAGTTTATCGGGGGAGACCCAGTACTTC TRBV12-3/TRBV12-4 NA NA TRBJ2-5
CAWSVGTASWRAKNIQYF TGTGCCTGGAGTGTAGGTACAGCGTCCTGGAGGGCCAAAAACATTCAGTACTTC TRBV30 NA NA TRBJ2-4
CASSFTSGLSSYEQYF TGTGCCAGCAGCTTCACTAGCGGCCTAAGCTCCTACGAGCAGTACTTC TRBV5-5 few TRBD2 TRBJ2-7
CASTENAGVGRSYNEQFF TGTGCCAGCACGGAAAACGCGGGAGTGGGTCGCTCCTACAATGAGCAGTTCTTC TRBV28 NA TRBD2 TRBJ2-1
CASSPGTSGDTQYF TGTGCCAGCAGCCCAGGGACTAGCGGAGATACGCAGTATTTT TRBV7-9 NA TRBD2 TRBJ2-3
CAWSAAGNREAFF TGTGCCTGGAGTGCAGCGGGGAATAGGGAAGCTTTCTTT TRBV30 NA NA TRBJ1-1
CASSGNTGVKLFF TGTGCCAGCAGTGGTAATACAGGGGTTAAACTGTTTTTT TRBV25-1 NA TRBD1 TRBJ1-4
CASSPLGWQNTGELFF TGTGCCAGCAGCCCCCTAGGGTGGCAGAACACCGGGGAGCTGTTTTTT TRBV3-1/TRBV3-2 NA NA TRBJ2-2
CASSLGRKETQYF TGTGCCAGTAGTCTAGGACGGAAAGAGACCCAGTACTTC TRBV19 once NA TRBJ2-5
CASSFGQTSTDTQYF TGTGCCAGCAGCTTCGGGCAGACTAGCACAGATACGCAGTATTTT TRBV5-8 NA NA TRBJ2-3
CASSPWTGKANEQFF TGTGCCAGCAGTCCGTGGACAGGGAAGGCAAATGAGCAGTTCTTC TRBV6-5 NA TRBD1 TRBJ2-1